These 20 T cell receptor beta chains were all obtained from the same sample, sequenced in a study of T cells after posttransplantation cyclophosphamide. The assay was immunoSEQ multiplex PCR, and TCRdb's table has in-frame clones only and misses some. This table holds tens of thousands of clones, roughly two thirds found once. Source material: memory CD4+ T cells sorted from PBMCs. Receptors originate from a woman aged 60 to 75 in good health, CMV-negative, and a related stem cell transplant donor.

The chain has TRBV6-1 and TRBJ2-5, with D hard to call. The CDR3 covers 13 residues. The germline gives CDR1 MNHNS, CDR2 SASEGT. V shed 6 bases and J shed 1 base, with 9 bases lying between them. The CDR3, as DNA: TGTGCCAGCAGGGTGCAGGTCCAAGAGACCCAGTACTTC. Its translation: CASRVQVQETQYF.

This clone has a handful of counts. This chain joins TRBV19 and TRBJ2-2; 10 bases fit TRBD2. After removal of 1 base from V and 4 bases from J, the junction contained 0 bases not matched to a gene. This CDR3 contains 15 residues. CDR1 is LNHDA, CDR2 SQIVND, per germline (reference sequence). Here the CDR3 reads CASSIGLAGTGELFF. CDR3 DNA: TGTGCCAGTAGTATAGGACTAGCGGGCACCGGGGAGCTGTTTTTT.

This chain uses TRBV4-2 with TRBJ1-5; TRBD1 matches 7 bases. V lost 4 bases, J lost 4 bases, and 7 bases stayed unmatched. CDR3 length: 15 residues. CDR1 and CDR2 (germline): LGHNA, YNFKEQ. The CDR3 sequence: CASSPGTVPNQPQHF. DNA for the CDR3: TGTGCCAGCAGCCCCGGGACAGTTCCGAATCAGCCCCAGCATTTT.

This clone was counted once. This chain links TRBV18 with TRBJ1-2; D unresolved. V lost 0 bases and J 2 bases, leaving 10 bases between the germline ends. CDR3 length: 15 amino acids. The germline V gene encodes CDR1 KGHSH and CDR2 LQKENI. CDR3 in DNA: TGTGCCAGCTCACCACCGACCCCACAGAACTATGGCTACACCTTC. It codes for CASSPPTPQNYGYTF.

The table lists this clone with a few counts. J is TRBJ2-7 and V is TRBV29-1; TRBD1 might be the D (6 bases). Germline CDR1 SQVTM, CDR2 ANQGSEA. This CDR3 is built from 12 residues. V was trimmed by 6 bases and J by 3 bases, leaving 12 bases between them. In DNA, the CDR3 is TGCAGCGTGAGACAGGACGGCTACGAGCAGTACTTC. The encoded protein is CSVRQDGYEQYF.

CDR3 amino acids: CASSQYGQPNEKLFF. The DNA of the CDR3 is TGTGCCAGCTCTCAATACGGACAGCCCAATGAAAAACTGTTTTTT. The gene calls are TRBV18 and TRBJ1-4, with D perhaps matching TRBD1 (6 bases). CDR1 is KGHSH, CDR2 LQKENI, per germline. Trimming took 6 bases from V and 5 from J, leaving 16 bases between them. The CDR3 consists of 15 residues.

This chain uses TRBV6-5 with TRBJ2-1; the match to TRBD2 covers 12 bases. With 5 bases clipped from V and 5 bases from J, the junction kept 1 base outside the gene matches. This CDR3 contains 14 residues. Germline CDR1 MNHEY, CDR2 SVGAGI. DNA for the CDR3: TGTGCCAGCAGTAGGACTAGCGGGGACAATGAGCAGTTCTTC. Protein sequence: CASSRTSGDNEQFF.

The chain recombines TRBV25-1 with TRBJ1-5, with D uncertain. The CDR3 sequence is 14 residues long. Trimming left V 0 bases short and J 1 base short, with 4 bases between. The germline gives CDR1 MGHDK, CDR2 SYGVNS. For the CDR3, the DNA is TGTGCCAGCAGTGAATACGGGAGCAATCAGCCCCAGCATTTT. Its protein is CASSEYGSNQPQHF.

The CDR3 DNA is TGTGCCTGGAGTATTGACAGTTACAATGAGCAGTTCTTC. Residues: CAWSIDSYNEQFF. The V gene is TRBV30, the J gene TRBJ2-1; D may be TRBD1 (5 bases). Germline CDR1 and CDR2: GTSNPN and SVGIG (reference sequence). The CDR3 contains 13 residues. V gave up 2 bases and J gave up 4 bases, with 9 bases separating them.

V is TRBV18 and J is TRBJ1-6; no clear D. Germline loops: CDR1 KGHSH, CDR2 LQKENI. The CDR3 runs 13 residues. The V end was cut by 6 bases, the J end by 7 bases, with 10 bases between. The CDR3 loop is CASSSTSNSPLHF. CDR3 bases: TGTGCCAGCTCGTCGACTTCCAATTCACCCCTCCACTTT.

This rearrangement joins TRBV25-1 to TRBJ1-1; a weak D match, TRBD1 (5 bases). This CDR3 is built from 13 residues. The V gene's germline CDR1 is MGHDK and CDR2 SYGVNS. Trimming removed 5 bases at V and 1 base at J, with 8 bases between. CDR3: CASSLGGNTEAFF. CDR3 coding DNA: TGTGCCAGCAGTCTCGGGGGGAACACTGAAGCTTTCTTT.

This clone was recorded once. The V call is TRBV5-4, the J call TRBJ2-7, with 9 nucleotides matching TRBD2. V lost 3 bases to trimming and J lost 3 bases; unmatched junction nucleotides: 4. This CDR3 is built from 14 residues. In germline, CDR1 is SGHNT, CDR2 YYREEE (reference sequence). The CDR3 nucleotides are TGTGCCAGCAGCTATAGCGGGAGTCTCTACGAGCAGTACTTC. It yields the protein CASSYSGSLYEQYF.

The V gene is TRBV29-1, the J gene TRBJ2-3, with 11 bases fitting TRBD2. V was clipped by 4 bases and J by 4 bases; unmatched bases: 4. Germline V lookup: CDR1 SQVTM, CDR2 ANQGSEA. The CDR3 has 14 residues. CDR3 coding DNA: TGCAGCGTTGTGACTAGCGGGAAATCAGATACGCAGTATTTT. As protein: CSVVTSGKSDTQYF.

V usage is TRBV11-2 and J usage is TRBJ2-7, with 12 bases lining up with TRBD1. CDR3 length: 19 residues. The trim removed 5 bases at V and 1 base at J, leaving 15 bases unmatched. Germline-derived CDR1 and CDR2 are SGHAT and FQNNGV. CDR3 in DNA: TGTGCCAGCAGCCCCATCCGGGACAGGGGGCGCCGTGGTTCCTACGAGCAGTACTTC. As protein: CASSPIRDRGRRGSYEQYF.

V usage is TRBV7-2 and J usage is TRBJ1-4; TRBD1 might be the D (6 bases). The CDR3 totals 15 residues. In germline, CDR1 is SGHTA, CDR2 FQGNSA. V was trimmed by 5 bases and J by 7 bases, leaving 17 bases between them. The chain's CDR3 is CASSSTGRGGEKLFF. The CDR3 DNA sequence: TGTGCCAGCAGCAGCACAGGGAGGGGTGGTGAAAAACTGTTTTTT.

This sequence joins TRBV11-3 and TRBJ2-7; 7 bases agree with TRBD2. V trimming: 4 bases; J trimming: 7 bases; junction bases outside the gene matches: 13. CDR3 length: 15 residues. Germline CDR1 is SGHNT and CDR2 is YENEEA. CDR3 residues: CASSSRSGANAEQYF. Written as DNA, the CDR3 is TGTGCCAGCAGCTCAAGAAGCGGGGCTAATGCAGAGCAGTACTTC.

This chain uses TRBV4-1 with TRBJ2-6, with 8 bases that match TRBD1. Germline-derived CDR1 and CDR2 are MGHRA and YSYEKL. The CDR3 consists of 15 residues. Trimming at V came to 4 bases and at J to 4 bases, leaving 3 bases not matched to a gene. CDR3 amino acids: CASSPQGAGANVLTF. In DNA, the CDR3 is TGCGCCAGCAGCCCGCAGGGGGCAGGGGCCAACGTCCTGACTTTC.

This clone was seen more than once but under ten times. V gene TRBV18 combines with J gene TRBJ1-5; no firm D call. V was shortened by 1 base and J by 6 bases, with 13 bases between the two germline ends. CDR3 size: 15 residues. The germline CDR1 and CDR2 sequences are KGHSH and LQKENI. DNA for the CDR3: TGTGCCAGCTCACCACTTTGGCCTCCGGGTCAGCCCCAGCATTTT. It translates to CASSPLWPPGQPQHF.

The CDR3 protein is CASSSDRVSAETQYF. The CDR3 DNA reads as TGTGCCAGCAGCTCCGACAGGGTATCTGCAGAGACCCAGTACTTC. The V gene is TRBV11-2, the J gene TRBJ2-5, with TRBD1 matching over 7 bases. This CDR3 spans 15 amino acids. CDR1 and CDR2 (germline): SGHAT, FQNNGV. Unmatched junction bases numbered 9, after V lost 4 bases and J lost 4 bases.

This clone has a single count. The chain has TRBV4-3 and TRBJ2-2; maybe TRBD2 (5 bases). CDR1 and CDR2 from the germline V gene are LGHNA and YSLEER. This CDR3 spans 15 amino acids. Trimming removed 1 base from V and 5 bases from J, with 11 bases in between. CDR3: CASSQVRVGTGELFF. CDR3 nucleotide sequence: TGCGCCAGCAGCCAAGTGAGGGTGGGGACCGGGGAGCTGTTTTTT.